The clone carrying this T cell receptor beta chain was observed a single time. Its antigen is still unknown. This sample is drawn from a study of CD8+ T cells in alopecia areata. Study-level background: A regimen of oral tofacitinib, 5 to 10 mg twice daily, was given to treated patients. Severity scores in treated patients reflected the percentage of scalp affected. Findings and limits, study-wide: Lesional tissue from the scalp (especially in alopecia totalis/universalis) showed higher clonality than normal scalp.

Extracted RNA was reverse transcribed into cDNA, the sequencing template. Method: immunoSEQ multiplex PCR; TCRdb's copy keeps in-frame clones and lacks some. This sample carries around 100,000 clones, just over 85% of them seen once, and the ten largest clones take more than 9.5%. Described treatment: oral pan-JAK inhibitor, 5-10 mg twice daily. Alopecia areata patients had lesional scalp punch biopsies and peripheral blood taken from them. The specimen was CD8+ T cells sorted from blood, collected between weeks 30 and 35, from a patient treated with tofacitinib. The receptor's source is a human donor with alopecia areata.

As DNA, the CDR3 is TGTGCCAGCTCCTCGGGGGCTTTCTATGGCTACACCTTC. Translating it yields CASSSGAFYGYTF. This rearrangement joins TRBV27 to TRBJ1-2, with a possible D match to TRBD1 (6 bases). The CDR3 has 13 amino acids. The V gene lost 8 bases and the J gene lost 4 bases, with 14 bases spanning the gap. Germline lookup yields CDR1 MNHEY and CDR2 SMNVEV (reference sequence).